This entry features one TCR beta chain sequence. This sample was included in a study of technical replicates of blood from several donors. Trimming removed 3 bases from V and 4 bases from J, with 11 bases in between. The CDR3 has 14 residues. CDR1 and CDR2 from the germline V gene are MNHEY and SMNVEV (reference sequence). Data came from immunoSEQ multiplex PCR; TCRdb stores just in-frame clones and leaves some out. The sample has under 95,000 clones; 98% are singletons. This receptor was taken from a human donor in good health. This chain joins TRBV27 and TRBJ2-3, with D possibly matching TRBD1 (6 bases). Input material: T cells isolated from PBMCs. CDR3 loop: CASSFFRGPDTQYF. DNA for the CDR3: TGTGCCAGCAGTTTCTTCAGGGGTCCAGATACGCAGTATTTT.